The 3 T cell receptor beta chains presented below share a single source sample, sequenced in a study of long-term antiretroviral therapy in people with HIV (dated by TCRdb to 2022 to 2024). Sequencing of the TRB variable region was done with the immunoSEQ hsTCRB v3.0 assay at survey level resolution. TCRdb's version of the immuneACCESS table is confined to in-frame rearrangements and falls short of the full clone set. An unresolved V gene accounts for under half of the shortfall where checked; the remainder is of unknown origin. A total of 10,000 or so clones appear in this sample, 60% to 75% of them only once. The top ten clones comprise roughly 14% of the sample. The sequencing used unsorted PBMCs, collected around 3.1 years before starting antiretroviral therapy. These receptors all stem from a man aged 35-49 years with HIV.

CDR3 region: CASSLPGKGYEQYF. Written as DNA, the CDR3 is TGTGCCAGCAGTTTACCTGGAAAAGGCTACGAGCAGTACTTC. This rearrangement joins TRBV27 to TRBJ2-7; no clear D. The CDR3 runs 14 residues. V was cut by 2 bases and J by 3 bases, with 11 bases left in between. The germline V gene encodes CDR1 MNHEY and CDR2 SMNVEV (reference sequence).

This chain joins TRBV29-1 and TRBJ1-1; D not resolved. The germline gives CDR1 SQVTM, CDR2 ANQGSEA. This CDR3 is built from 14 residues. The V end lost 7 bases, the J end lost 3 bases, and 18 bases lay between the germline ends. CDR3 DNA: TGCAGCGAAGCGGACCCGACCGCGTACACTGAAGCTTTCTTT. This translates into CSEADPTAYTEAFF.

V is TRBV4-3 and J is TRBJ1-4, with D possibly matching TRBD1 (6 bases). Trimming removed 1 base from V and 5 bases from J, with 11 bases in between. The CDR3 runs to 15 residues. CDR1 LGHNA and CDR2 YSLEER come from the germline V gene. CDR3 residues: CASSQGAGANEKLFF. The CDR3, as DNA: TGCGCCAGCAGCCAAGGGGCAGGGGCAAATGAAAAACTGTTTTTT.